One and the same sample provided the 16 T cell receptor beta chains below, sequenced in a study of OX40 agonist ivuxolimab in advanced cancers. The data were produced by immunoSEQ multiplex PCR, yet TCRdb's version contains in-frame clones alone and is incomplete. The table lists around 60,000 clones, around 90% of them singletons. Source: CD4+ or CD8+ T cells sorted from blood, taken in a trial of the OX40 agonist ivuxolimab. The receptors shown here come from an adult with an advanced solid tumor such as melanoma, head and neck, liver or kidney cancer.

This clone was counted a single time. Other DNA sequences in this sample translate to the same CDR3. The rearrangement joins TRBV11-2 to TRBJ2-5; 8 bases agree with TRBD2. CDR3 length equals 16 residues. Trimming removed 5 bases from V and 0 bases from J; junction bases left unmatched: 8. Germline loops: CDR1 SGHAT, CDR2 FQNNGV. CDR3 residues: CASSLYPSGYQETQYF. As DNA, the CDR3 is TGTGCCAGCAGCCTATACCCTAGCGGGTACCAAGAGACCCAGTACTTC.

The chain combines TRBV28 with TRBJ2-1; the match to TRBD2 covers 15 bases. J gave up 7 bases and V 7 bases, and 14 bases lay outside the gene matches. The CDR3 has 18 residues. Germline CDR1 and CDR2: MDHEN and SYDVKM. The CDR3 spells CASNRDRGLAGGGNEQFF. In nucleotides, the CDR3 is TGTGCCAGCAACCGGGACAGGGGACTAGCGGGAGGTGGGAATGAGCAGTTCTTC.

The chain couples TRBV7-8 to TRBJ2-7; D is undetermined. V dropped 5 bases and J dropped 5 bases, with 13 bases sitting between them. The germline gives CDR1 SGHVS, CDR2 FQNEAQ. The CDR3 sequence is 13 residues long. CDR3 amino acids: CASSQGLGNEQYF. CDR3 DNA: TGTGCCAGCAGCCAAGGGTTGGGCAACGAGCAGTACTTC. Full variable domain (remainder filled in from reference TRBV7-8 and TRBJ2-7): GAGVSQSPRYKVAKRGQDVALRCDPISGHVSLFWYQQALGQGPEFLTYFQNEAQLDKSGLPSDRFFAERPEGSVSTLKIQRTQQEDSAVYLCASSQGLGNEQYFGPGTRLTVT.

This chain links TRBV29-1 with TRBJ2-7; perhaps TRBD2 as D (6 bases). From germline, CDR1 is SQVTM and CDR2 ANQGSEA. The CDR3 sequence is 12 residues long. Trimming left V 7 bases short and J 3 bases short, with 13 bases between. The CDR3, as DNA: TGCAGCGCCACCGGGACTTACTACGAGCAGTACTTC. Translation gives CSATGTYYEQYF.

The chain has TRBV19 and TRBJ2-5; the match to TRBD2 covers 9 bases. Germline CDR1 and CDR2: LNHDA and SQIVND (reference sequence). CDR3 length equals 15 residues. The trim removed 4 bases at V and 4 bases at J, leaving 7 bases unmatched. In DNA form, the CDR3 reads TGTGCCAGTAGTAAGAATAGCGGGAGATCAGAGACCCAGTACTTC. Translating gives CASSKNSGRSETQYF.

The rearrangement uses TRBV7-8 and TRBJ1-4; D not certain. CDR3 size: 14 residues. Trimming removed 0 bases at V and 5 bases at J, with 7 bases between. Germline values: CDR1 SGHVS, CDR2 FQNEAQ. CDR3 amino acids: CASSLASRNEKLFF. Here the CDR3 DNA reads TGTGCCAGCAGCTTAGCGTCCCGAAATGAAAAACTGTTTTTT.

V is TRBV28 and J is TRBJ2-4, with a weak D call TRBD2 (5 bases). With 1 base removed from V and 10 bases from J, the gap between germline ends came to 11 bases. The CDR3 spans 13 residues. In germline, CDR1 is MDHEN, CDR2 SYDVKM. Here the CDR3 reads CASSLFAGVIQYF. The CDR3 DNA reads TGTGCCAGCAGTTTATTTGCCGGGGTGATTCAGTACTTC.

The rearrangement links TRBV6-6 to TRBJ2-2; a weak D match, TRBD1 (7 bases). CDR1 is MNHNY, CDR2 SVGAGI, per germline (reference sequence). V was clipped by 5 bases and J by 0 bases, with 10 bases between them. This CDR3 contains 15 residues. The CDR3 is CASSAGQPNTGELFF. CDR3 in DNA: TGTGCCAGCAGTGCGGGACAGCCGAACACCGGGGAGCTGTTTTTT.

The rearrangement joins TRBV7-8 to TRBJ2-2; D might be TRBD2 (6 bases). The germline V gene has CDR1 SGHVS and CDR2 FQNEAQ. The CDR3 consists of 18 residues. The V end lost 5 bases, the J end lost 7 bases, and 26 bases lay between the germline ends. Here the CDR3 reads CASSPYGGRGPWGGELFF. The CDR3 DNA reads TGTGCCAGCAGCCCCTACGGCGGGCGGGGACCCTGGGGCGGGGAGCTGTTTTTT.

CDR3 amino acids: CASSFGSMGYEQYF. CDR3 DNA: TGTGCCAGCAGTTTCGGTAGTATGGGGTACGAGCAGTACTTC. The chain couples TRBV27 to TRBJ2-5, with unresolved D. Matching the DNA end better, TRBJ2-7 makes the J call doubtful. Germline V lookup: CDR1 MNHEY, CDR2 SMNVEV (reference sequence). The CDR3 has 14 residues.

The chain recombines TRBV19 with TRBJ2-2; no clear D. V dropped 9 bases and J dropped 12 bases, with 14 bases sitting between them. The CDR3 spans 11 residues. CDR1 and CDR2 from the germline V gene are LNHDA and SQIVND (reference sequence). The CDR3 DNA sequence: TGTGCCAGCCGTGAGCGAGAGAAGCTGTTTTTT. Protein product: CASREREKLFF.

Only one count was recorded for this clone. The chain recombines TRBV28 with TRBJ2-6; 7 bases match TRBD2. Germline V gene lookup returns CDR1 MDHEN and CDR2 SYDVKM. This CDR3 contains 15 residues. The V and J ends lost 4 bases and 0 bases, in that order; junction bases with no gene match: 0. The CDR3 here is CASSSGGSGANVLTF. Written as DNA, the CDR3 is TGTGCCAGCAGTTCGGGGGGCTCTGGGGCCAACGTCCTGACTTTC.

This clone was counted a single time. The V gene is TRBV5-5, the J gene TRBJ2-1; 12 nucleotides agree with TRBD2. The CDR3 covers 15 residues. V shed 4 bases, J shed 7 bases, and the junction held 6 bases outside the gene matches. Germline CDR1 and CDR2: SGHKS and YYEKEE (reference sequence). Written as DNA, the CDR3 is TGTGCCAGCAGCGGGGGACTAGCGGGTCCTAATGAGCAGTTCTTC. Translation: CASSGGLAGPNEQFF. The full variable domain, rest sourced from reference TRBV5-5 and TRBJ2-1, is DAGVTQSPTHLIKTRGQQVTLRCSPISGHKSVSWYQQVLGQGPQFIFQYYEKEERGRGNFPDRFSARQFPNYSSELNVNALLLGDSALYLCASSGGLAGPNEQFFGPGTRLTVL.

This chain links TRBV5-6 with TRBJ2-5; D is perhaps TRBD2 (5 bases). The J call could be wrong; TRBJ2-7 is a better fit for the DNA end. CDR3 length: 12 residues. The germline CDR1 and CDR2 sequences are SGHDT and YYEEEE. Written as DNA, the CDR3 is TGTGCCAGCCACACCTTTAGCGACGAGCAGTACTTC. Encoded protein: CASHTFSDEQYF.

The rearrangement links TRBV7-3 to TRBJ1-2; 9 nucleotides line up with TRBD1. The germline gives CDR1 SGHTA, CDR2 FQGTGA. Losses at the gene ends were 4 bases for V and 8 bases for J; bases not matched to a gene: 11. The length of the CDR3 is 15 residues. In nucleotides, the CDR3 is TGTGCCAGCAGCTCACTAAGGGGACAGGGCGGAGGCTACACCTTC. Translation: CASSSLRGQGGGYTF.

V gene TRBV13 combines with J gene TRBJ1-1, with TRBD1 matching 9 bases. There are 16 residues in the CDR3. Germline CDR1 and CDR2: PRHDT and FYEKMQ (reference sequence). Losses at the gene ends were 0 bases for V and 2 bases for J; bases not matched to a gene: 4. The CDR3 DNA reads TGTGCCAGCAGCTTAGGTTACAGGGGGCGTAACACTGAAGCTTTCTTT. Translated, it gives CASSLGYRGRNTEAFF.